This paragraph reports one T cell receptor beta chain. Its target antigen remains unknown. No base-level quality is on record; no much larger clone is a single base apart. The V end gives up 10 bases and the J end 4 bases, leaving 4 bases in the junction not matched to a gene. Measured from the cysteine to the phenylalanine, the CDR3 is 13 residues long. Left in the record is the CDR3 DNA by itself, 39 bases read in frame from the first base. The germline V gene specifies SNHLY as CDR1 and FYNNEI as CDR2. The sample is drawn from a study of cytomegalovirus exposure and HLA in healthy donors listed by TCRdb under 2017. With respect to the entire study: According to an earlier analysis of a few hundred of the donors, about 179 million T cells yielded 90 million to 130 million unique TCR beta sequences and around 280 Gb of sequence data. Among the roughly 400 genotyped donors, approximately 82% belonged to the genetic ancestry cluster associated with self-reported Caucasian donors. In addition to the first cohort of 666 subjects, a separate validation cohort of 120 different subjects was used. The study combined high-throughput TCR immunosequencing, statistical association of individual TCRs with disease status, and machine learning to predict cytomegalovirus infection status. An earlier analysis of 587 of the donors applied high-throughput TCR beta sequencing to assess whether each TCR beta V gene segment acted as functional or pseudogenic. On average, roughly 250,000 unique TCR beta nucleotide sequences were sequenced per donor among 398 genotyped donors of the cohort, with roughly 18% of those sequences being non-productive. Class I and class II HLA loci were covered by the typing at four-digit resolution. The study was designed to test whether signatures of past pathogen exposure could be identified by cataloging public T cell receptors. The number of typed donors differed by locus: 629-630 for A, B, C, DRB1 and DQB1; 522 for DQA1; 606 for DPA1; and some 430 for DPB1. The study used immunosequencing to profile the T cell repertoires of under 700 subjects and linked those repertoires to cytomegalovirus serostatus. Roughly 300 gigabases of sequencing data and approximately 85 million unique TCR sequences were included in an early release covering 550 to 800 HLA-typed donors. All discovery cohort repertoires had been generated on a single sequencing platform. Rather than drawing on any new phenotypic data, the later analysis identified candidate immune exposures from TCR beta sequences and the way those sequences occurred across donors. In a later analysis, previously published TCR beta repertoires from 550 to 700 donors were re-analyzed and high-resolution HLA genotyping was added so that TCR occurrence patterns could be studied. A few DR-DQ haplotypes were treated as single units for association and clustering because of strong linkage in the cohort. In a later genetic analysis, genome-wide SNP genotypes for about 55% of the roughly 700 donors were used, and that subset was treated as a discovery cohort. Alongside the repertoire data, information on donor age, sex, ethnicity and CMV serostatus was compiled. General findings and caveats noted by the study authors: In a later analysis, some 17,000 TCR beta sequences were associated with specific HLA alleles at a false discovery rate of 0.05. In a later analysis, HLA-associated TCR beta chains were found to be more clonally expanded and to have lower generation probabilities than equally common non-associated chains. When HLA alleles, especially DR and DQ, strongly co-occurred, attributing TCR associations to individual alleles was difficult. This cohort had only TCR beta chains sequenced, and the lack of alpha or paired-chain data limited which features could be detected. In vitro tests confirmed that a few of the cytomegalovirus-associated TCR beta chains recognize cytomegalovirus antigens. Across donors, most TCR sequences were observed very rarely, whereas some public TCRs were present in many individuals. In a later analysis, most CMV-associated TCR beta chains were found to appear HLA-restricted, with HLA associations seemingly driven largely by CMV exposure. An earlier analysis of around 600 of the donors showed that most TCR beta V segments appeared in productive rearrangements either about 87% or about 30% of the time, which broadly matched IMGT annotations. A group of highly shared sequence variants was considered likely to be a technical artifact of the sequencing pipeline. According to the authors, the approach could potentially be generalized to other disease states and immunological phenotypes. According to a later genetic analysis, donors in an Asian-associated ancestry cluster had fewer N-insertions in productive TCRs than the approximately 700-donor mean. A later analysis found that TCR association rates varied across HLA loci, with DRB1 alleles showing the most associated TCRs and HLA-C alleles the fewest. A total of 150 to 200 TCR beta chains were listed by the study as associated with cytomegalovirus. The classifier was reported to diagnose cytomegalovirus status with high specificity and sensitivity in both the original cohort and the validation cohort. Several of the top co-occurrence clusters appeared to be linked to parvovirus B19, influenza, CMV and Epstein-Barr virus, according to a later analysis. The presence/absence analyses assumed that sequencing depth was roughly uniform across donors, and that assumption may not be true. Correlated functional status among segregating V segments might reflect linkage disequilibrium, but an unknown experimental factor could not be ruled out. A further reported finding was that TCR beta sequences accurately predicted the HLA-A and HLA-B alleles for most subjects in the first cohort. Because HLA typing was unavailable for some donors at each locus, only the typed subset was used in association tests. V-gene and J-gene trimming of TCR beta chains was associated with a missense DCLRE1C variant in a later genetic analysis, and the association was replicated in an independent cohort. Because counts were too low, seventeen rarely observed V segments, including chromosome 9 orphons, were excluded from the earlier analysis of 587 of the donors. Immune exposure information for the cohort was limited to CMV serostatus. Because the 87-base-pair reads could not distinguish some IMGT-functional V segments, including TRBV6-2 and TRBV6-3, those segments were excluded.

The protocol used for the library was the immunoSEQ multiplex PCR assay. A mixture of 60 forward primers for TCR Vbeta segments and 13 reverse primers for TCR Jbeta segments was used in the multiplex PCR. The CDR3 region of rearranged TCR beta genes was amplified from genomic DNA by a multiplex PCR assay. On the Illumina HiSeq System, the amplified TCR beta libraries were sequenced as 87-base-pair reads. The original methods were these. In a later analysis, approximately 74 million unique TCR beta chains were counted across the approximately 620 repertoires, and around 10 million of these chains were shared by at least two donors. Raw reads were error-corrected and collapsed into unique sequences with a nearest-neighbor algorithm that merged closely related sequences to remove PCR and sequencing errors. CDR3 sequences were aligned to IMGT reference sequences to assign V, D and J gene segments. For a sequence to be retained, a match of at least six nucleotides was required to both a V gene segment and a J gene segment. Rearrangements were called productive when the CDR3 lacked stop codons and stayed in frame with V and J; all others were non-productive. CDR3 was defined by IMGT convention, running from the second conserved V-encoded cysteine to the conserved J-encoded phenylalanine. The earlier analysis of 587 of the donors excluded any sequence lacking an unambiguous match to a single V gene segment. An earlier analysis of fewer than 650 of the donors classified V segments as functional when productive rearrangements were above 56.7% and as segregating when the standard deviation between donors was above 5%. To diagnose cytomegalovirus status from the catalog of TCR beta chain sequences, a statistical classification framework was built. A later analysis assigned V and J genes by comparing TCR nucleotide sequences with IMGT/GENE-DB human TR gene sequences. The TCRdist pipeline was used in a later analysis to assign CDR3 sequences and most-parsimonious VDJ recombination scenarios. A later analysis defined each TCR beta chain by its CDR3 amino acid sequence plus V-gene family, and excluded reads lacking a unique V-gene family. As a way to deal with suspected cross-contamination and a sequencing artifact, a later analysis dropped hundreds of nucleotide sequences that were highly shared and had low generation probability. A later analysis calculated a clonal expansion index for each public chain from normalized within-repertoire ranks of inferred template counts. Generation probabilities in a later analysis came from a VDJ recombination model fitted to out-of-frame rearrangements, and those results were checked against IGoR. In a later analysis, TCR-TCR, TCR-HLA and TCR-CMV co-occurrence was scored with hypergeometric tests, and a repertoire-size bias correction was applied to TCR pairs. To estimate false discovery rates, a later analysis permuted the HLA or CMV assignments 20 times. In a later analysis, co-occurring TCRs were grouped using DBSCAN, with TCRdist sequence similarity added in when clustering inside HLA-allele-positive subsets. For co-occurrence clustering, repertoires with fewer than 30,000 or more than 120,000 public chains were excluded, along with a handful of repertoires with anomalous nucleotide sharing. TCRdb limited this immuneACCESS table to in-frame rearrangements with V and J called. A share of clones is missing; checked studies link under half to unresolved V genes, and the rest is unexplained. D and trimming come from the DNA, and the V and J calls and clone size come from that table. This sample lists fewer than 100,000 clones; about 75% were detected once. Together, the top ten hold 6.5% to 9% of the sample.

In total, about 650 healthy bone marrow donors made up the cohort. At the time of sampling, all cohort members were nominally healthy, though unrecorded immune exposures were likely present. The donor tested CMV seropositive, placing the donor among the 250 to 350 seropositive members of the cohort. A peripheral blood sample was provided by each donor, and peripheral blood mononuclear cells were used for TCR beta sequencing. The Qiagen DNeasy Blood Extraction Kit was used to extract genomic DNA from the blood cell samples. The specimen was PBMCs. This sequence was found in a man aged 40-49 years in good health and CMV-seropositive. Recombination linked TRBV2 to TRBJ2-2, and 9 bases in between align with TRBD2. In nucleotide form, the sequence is TGTGCCACGGGACTAGCTGGCACCGGGGAGCTGTTTTTT. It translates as CATGLAGTGELFF.